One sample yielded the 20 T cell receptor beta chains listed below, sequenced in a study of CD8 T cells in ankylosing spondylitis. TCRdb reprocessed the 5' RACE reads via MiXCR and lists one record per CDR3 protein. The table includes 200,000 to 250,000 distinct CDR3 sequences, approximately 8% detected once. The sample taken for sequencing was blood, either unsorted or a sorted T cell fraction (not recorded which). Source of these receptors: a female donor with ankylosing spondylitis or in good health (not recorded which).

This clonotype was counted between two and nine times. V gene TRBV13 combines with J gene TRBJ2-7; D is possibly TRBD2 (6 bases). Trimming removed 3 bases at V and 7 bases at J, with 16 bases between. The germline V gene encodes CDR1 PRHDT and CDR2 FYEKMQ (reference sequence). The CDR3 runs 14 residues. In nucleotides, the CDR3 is TGTGCCAGCAGCTTGGAAAGGGACTCCGGGGAGCAGTACTTC. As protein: CASSLERDSGEQYF. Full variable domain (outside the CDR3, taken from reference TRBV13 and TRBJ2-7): AAGVIQSPRHLIKEKRETATLKCYPIPRHDTVYWYQQGPGQDPQFLISFYEKMQSDKGSIPDRFSAQQFSDYHSELNMSSLELGDSALYFCASSLERDSGEQYFGPGTRLTVT.

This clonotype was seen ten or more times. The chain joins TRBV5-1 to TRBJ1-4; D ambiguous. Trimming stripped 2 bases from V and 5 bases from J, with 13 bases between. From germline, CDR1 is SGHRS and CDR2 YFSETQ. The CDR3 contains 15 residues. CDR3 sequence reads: CASSLNPGTNEKLFF. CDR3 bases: TGCGCCAGCAGCTTAAACCCGGGTACGAATGAAAAACTGTTTTTT. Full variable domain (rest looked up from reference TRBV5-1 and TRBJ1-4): KAGVTQTPRYLIKTRGQQVTLSCSPISGHRSVSWYQQTPGQGLQFLFEYFSETQRNKGNFPGRFSGRQFSNSRSEMNVSTLELGDSALYLCASSLNPGTNEKLFFGSGTQLSVL.

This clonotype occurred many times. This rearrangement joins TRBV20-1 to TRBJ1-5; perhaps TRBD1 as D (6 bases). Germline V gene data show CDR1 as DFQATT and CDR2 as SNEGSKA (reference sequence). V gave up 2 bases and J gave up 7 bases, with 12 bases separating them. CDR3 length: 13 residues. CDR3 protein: CSARKGGEQPQHF. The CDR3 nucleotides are TGCAGTGCTAGAAAGGGGGGAGAACAGCCCCAGCATTTT.

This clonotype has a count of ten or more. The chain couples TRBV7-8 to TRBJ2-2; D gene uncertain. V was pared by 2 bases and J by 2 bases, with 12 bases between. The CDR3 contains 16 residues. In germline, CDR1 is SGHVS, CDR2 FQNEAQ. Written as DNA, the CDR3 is TGTGCCAGCAGCTTAATGGAAGGCGGCAACACCGGGGAGCTGTTTTTT. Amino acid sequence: CASSLMEGGNTGELFF.

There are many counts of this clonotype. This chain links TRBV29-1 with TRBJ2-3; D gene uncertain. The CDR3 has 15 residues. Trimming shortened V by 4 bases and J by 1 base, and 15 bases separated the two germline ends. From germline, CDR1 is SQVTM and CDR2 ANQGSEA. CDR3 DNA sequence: TGCAGCGTTGCTGAACTTAAGACCCGCACAGATACGCAGTATTTT. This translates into CSVAELKTRTDTQYF.

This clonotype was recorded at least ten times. DNA of the CDR3: TGTGCCAGCAGCCAAGATAGGAGGACTAGCGGGAGAGAGCAGTTCTTC. Translation: CASSQDRRTSGREQFF. The V gene is TRBV3-1, the J gene TRBJ2-1, with 13 bases aligning to TRBD2. The CDR3 loop spans 16 amino acids. With V trimmed by 0 bases and J by 10 bases, 6 bases remained unmatched. Germline-derived CDR1 and CDR2 are LGHDT and YNNKEL (reference sequence).

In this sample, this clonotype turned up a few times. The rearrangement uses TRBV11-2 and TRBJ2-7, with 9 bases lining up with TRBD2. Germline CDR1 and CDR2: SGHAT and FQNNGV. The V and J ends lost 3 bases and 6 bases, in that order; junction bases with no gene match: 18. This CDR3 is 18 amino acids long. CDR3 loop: CASSFLTSGGDEWIEQYF. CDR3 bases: TGTGCCAGCAGCTTTTTGACTAGCGGAGGTGATGAGTGGATCGAGCAGTACTTC. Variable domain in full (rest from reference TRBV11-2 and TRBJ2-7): EAGVAQSPRYKIIEKRQSVAFWCNPISGHATLYWYQQILGQGPKLLIQFQNNGVVDDSQLPKDRFSAERLKGVDSTLKIQPAKLEDSAVYLCASSFLTSGGDEWIEQYFGPGTRLTVT.

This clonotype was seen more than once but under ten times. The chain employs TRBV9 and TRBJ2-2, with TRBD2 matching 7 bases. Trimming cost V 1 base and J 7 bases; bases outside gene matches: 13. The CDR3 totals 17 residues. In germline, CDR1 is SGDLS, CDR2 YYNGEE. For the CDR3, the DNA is TGTGCCAGCAGCGTACCTATGAGCGGGGAACACCGCGGGGAGCTGTTTTTT. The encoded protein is CASSVPMSGEHRGELFF. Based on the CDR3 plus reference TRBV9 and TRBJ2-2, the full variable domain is DSGVTQTPKHLITATGQRVTLRCSPRSGDLSVYWYQQSLDQGLQFLIQYYNGEERAKGNILERFSAQQFPDLHSELNLSSLELGDSALYFCASSVPMSGEHRGELFFGEGSRLTVL.

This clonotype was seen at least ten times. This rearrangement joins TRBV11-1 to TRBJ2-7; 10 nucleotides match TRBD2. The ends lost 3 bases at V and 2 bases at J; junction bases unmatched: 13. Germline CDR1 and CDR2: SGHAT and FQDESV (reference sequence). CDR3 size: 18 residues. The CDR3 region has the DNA TGTGCCAGCAGCTTCGGGACTAGCGCGATCCTCTCAGCCTACGAGCAGTACTTC. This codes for CASSFGTSAILSAYEQYF.

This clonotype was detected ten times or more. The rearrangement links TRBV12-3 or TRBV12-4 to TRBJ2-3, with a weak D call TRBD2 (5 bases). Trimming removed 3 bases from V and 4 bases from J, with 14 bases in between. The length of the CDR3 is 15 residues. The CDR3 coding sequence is TGTGCCAGCAGTTTGACCGGGGTCGGATCAGATACGCAGTATTTT. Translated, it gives CASSLTGVGSDTQYF.

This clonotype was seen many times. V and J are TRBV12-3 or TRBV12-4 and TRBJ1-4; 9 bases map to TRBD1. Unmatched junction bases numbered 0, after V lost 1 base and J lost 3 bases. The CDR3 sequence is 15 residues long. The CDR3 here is CASSLGTGANEKLFF. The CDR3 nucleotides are TGTGCCAGCAGTTTAGGGACAGGGGCTAATGAAAAACTGTTTTTT.

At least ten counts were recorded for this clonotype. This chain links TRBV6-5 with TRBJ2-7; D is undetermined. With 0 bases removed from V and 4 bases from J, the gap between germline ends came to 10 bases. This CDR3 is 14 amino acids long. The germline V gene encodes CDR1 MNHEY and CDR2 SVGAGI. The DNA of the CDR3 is TGTGCCAGCAGTTACTCGATTCGGCTTTACGAGCAGTACTTC. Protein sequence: CASSYSIRLYEQYF.

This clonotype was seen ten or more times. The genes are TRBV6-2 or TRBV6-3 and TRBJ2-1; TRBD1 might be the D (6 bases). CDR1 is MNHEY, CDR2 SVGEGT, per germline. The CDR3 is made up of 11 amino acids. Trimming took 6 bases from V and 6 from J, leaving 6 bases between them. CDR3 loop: CASRTGNEQFF. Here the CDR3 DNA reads TGTGCCAGCAGGACAGGCAATGAGCAGTTCTTC.

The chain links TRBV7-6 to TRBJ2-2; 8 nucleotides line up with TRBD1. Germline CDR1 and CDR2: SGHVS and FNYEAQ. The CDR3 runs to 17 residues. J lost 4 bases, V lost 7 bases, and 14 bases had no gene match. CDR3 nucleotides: TGTGCCAGCACCCTCGGTGTGGGACAGGCGGTCACCGGGGAGCTGTTTTTT. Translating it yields CASTLGVGQAVTGELFF.

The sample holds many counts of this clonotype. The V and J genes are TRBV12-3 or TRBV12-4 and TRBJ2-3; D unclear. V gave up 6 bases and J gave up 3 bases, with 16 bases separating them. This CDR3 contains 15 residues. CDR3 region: CASSASSISTDTQYF. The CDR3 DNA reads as TGTGCCAGCAGCGCCTCCAGTATATCTACAGATACGCAGTATTTT.

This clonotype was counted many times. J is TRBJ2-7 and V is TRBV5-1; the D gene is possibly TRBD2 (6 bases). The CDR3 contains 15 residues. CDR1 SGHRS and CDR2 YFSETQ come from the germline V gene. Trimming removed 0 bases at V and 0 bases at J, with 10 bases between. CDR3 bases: TGCGCCAGCAGCTTGGCATCGGAGGGCTCCTACGAGCAGTACTTC. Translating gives CASSLASEGSYEQYF.

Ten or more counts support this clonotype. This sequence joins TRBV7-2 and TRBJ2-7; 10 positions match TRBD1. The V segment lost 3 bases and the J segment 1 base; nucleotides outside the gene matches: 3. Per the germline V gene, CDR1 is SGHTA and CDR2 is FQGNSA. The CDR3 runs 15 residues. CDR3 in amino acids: CASSFDRGLSYEQYF. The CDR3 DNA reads TGTGCCAGCAGCTTTGACAGGGGGCTTTCCTACGAGCAGTACTTC.

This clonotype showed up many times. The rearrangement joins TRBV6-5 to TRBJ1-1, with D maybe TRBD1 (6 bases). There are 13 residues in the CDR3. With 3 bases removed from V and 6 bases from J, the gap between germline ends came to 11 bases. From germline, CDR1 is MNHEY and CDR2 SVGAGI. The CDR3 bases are TGTGCCAGCAGTTATCCAGGGGTGTCTGAAGCTTTCTTT. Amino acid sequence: CASSYPGVSEAFF.

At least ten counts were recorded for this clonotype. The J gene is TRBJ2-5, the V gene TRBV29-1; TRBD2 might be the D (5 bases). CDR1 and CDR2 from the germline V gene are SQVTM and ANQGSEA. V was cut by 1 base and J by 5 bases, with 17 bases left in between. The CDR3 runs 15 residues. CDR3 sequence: CSVEGLEGSGETQYF. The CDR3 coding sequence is TGCAGCGTTGAAGGACTGGAAGGGAGCGGTGAGACCCAGTACTTC.

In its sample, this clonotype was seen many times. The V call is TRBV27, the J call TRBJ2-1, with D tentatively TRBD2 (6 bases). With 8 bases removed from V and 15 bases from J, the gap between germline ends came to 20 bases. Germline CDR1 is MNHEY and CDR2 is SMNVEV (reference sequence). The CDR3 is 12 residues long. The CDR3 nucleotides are TGTGCCAGCCACCGGGTAGGAGGGATGTTGTTCTTC. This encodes CASHRVGGMLFF.